A selection of T cell receptor beta chains follows, all from one sample in a study of brain T cells in children with intractable seizures. Profiled with immunoSEQ multiplex PCR; TCRdb holds only in-frame clones, not every one. The profile shows 340,000 or so clones, over 90% of them singletons. Sequenced material: peripheral blood, taken less than 6 months after surgery. All receptors derive from a boy less than two years old with tuberous sclerosis and intractable seizures. The CDR3 runs from the conserved cysteine through the conserved F or W. The order of the fields is clone size, V gene, J gene, CDR3 protein. Expanded clones get a size class; other rows say once, few or many, or leave the size out.

size: NA
V: TRBV21-1
J: TRBJ2-7
CDR3: CASSTYRGDNYEQYF

size: few
V: TRBV28
J: TRBJ1-2
CDR3: CASSFERNYGYTF

size: NA
V: TRBV11-3
J: TRBJ1-3
CDR3: CASSAPGGSVFGNTIYF

size: NA
V: TRBV28
J: TRBJ2-7
CDR3: CASSLDSLQVNSYEQYF

size: NA
V: TRBV7-6
J: TRBJ2-6
CDR3: CASSPVSSGANVLTF

size: NA
V: TRBV6-5
J: TRBJ2-1
CDR3: CASGPDEQFF

size: NA
V: TRBV6-5
J: TRBJ1-6
CDR3: CASSPRQGGNSPLHF

size: NA
V: TRBV27
J: TRBJ2-5
CDR3: CASSPETQYF

size: NA
V: TRBV5-4
J: TRBJ1-3
CDR3: CASSAAGSGNTIYF

size: NA
V: TRBV5-6
J: TRBJ2-7
CDR3: CASRRTGGPYEQYF